A selection of T cell receptor beta chains follows, all from one sample in a study of shared clonotypes between healthy human individuals. Libraries were prepared by immunoSEQ multiplex PCR; TCRdb keeps only in-frame clonotypes and omits some of them. The sample contains roughly 640,000 clones, about 74% of which appear only once. The sequenced sample was memory CD4+ T cells sorted from blood. These TCRs come from a woman aged 25 to 45 in good health. CDR3s include the opening cysteine and the closing phenylalanine or tryptophan. D genes are given only for firm matches. Size values are once, few and many counts, or a class for expanded clones, and some rows have none.

NA	TRBV5-1	TRBD2	TRBJ2-7	CASSVGTSEAYEQYF	TGCGCCAGCAGCGTCGGGACTAGCGAGGCCTACGAGCAGTACTTC
few	TRBV2	NA	TRBJ2-6	CASTTLISGANVLTF	TGTGCCAGCACGACATTAATTTCAGGGGCCAACGTCCTGACTTTC
NA	TRBV6-5	TRBD2	TRBJ2-3	CASKRLAGVTDTQYF	TGTGCCAGCAAGCGACTAGCGGGAGTAACAGATACGCAGTATTTT
NA	TRBV2	NA	TRBJ1-5	CASRQGHWNQPQHF	TGTGCCAGCAGGCAGGGGCACTGGAATCAGCCCCAGCATTTT
NA	TRBV28	NA	TRBJ1-2	CASSLVVVGNYGYTF	TGTGCCAGCAGTTTAGTAGTGGTGGGGAACTATGGCTACACCTTC
once	TRBV5-3	NA	TRBJ1-2	CARSYKKSGGYTF	TGTGCCAGAAGCTATAAAAAATCGGGTGGCTACACCTTC
NA	TRBV7-2	TRBD1	TRBJ2-5	CASSLGQAQETQYF	TGTGCCAGCAGCCTCGGACAGGCCCAAGAGACCCAGTACTTC
once	TRBV27	TRBD2	TRBJ2-3	CASSSRGLASTDTQYF	TGTGCCAGCAGTTCCCGAGGACTAGCCAGCACAGATACGCAGTATTTT
many	TRBV7-2	NA	TRBJ1-1	CASRDWGAEAFF	TGTGCCAGCCGCGATTGGGGGGCTGAAGCTTTCTTT
NA	TRBV6-1	TRBD2	TRBJ2-1	CASSVGGSSDEQFF	TGTGCCAGCAGTGTTGGCGGGAGCTCCGATGAGCAGTTCTTC